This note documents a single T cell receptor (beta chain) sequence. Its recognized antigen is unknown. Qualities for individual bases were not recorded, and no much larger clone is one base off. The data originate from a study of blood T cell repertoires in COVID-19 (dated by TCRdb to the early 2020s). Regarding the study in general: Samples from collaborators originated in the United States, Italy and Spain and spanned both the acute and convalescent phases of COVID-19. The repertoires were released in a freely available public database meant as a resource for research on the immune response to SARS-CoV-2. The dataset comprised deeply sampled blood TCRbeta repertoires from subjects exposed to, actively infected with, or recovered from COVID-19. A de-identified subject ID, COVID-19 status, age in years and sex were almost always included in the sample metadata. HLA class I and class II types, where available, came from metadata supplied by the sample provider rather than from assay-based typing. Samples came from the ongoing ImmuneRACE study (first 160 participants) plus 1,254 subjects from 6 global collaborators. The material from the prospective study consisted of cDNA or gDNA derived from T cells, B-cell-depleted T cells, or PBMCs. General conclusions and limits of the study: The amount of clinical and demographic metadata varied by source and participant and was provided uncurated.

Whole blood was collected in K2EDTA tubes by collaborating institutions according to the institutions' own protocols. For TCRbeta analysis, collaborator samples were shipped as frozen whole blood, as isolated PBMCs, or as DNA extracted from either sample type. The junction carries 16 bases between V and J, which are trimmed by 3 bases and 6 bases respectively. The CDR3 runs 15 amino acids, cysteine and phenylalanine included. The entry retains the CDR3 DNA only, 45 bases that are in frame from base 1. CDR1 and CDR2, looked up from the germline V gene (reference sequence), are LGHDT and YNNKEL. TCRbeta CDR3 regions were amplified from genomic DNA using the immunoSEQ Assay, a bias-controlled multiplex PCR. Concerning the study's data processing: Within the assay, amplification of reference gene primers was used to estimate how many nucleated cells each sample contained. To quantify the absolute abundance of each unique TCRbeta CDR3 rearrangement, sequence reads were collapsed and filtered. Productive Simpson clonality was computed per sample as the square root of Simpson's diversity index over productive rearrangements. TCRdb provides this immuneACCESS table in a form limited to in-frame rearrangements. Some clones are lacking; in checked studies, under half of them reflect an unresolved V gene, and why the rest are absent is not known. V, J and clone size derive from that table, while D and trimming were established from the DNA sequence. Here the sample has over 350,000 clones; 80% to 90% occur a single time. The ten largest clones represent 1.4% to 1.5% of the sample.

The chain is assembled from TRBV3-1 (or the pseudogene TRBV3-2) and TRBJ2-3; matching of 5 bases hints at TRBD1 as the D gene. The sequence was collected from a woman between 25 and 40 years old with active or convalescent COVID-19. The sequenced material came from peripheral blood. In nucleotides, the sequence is TGTGCCAGCAGCCAGGGGCTAGACTTGGGGGATACGCAGTATTTT. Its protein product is CASSQGLDLGDTQYF.